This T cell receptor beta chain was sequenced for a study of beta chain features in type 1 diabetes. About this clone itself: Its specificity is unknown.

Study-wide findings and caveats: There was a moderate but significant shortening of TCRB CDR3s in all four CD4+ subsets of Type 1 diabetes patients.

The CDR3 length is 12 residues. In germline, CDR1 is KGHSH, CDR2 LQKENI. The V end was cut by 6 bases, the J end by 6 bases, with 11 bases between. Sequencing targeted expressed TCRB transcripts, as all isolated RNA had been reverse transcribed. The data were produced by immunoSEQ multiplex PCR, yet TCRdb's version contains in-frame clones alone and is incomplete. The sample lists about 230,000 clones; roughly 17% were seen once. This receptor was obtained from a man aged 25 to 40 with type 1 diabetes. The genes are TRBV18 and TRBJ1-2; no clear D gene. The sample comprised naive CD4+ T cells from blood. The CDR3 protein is CASSHLVDGYTF. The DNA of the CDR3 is TGTGCCAGCTCTCACCTGGTAGATGGCTACACCTTC.